A selection of T cell receptor beta chains follows, all from one sample in a study of cytomegalovirus exposure and HLA in healthy donors. Here immunoSEQ multiplex PCR was the method, and the copy in TCRdb shows in-frame clones only, minus some. Here the sample spans under 200,000 clones, around 78% being singletons. Sequencing input: PBMCs. Receptor source: a woman aged 25 to 39 in good health and CMV-seropositive. Each CDR3 is given with its conserved first and last residue. A D gene is named only where the DNA matches it firmly. Clone size is stated in some rows and not others, as once, few, many or a class when expanded.

V	J	size	D	DNA	CDR3
TRBV5-4	TRBJ2-1	-	TRBD2	TGTGCCAGCAGCCCGGGAGGAGCGGGGGCCAGGTACAATGAGCAGTTCTTC	CASSPGGAGARYNEQFF
TRBV19	TRBJ1-1	-	-	TGTGCCAGTAGTATAGCCTACAGGACGGCCCTGAACACTGAAGCTTTCTTT	CASSIAYRTALNTEAFF
TRBV30	TRBJ1-1	-	TRBD1	TGTGCCTGGACCAAGACAGGGGGGGACACTGAAGCTTTCTTT	CAWTKTGGDTEAFF
TRBV2	TRBJ2-5	-	TRBD1	TGTGCCAGCAGTGGGACGACAGGGGGGTTAGAGACCCAGTACTTC	CASSGTTGGLETQYF
TRBV11-2	TRBJ2-7	-	TRBD1	TGTGCCAGCAGCTTAGGTAGGGGGCTGGGGAAGTACTTC	CASSLGRGLGKYF
TRBV10-3	TRBJ2-3	-	TRBD1	TGTGCCACCCGGGACAGGGGGCGACTCCTAGATACGCAGTATTTT	CATRDRGRLLDTQYF
TRBV5-8	TRBJ1-6	-	TRBD1	TGTGCCAGCAGCAATCCCACAGGGGCGACCTATAATTCACCCCTCCACTTT	CASSNPTGATYNSPLHF
TRBV28	TRBJ2-1	-	TRBD2	TGTGCCAGCAGTCCAACTGGGCTAGCGGGGGGGGGTTCCTACAATGAGCAGTTCTTC	CASSPTGLAGGGSYNEQFF
TRBV7-6	TRBJ2-7	-	TRBD2	TGTGCCAGCAGCCCCCTAATAGCGGGAAGGTCCTACGAGCAGTACTTC	CASSPLIAGRSYEQYF
TRBV9	TRBJ2-5	-	TRBD1	TGTGCCAGCAGCGCCGGACAGGGTTTAAAGACCCAGTACTTC	CASSAGQGLKTQYF
TRBV11-1	TRBJ2-2	few	-	TGTGCCAGCAGCTTCAGCGCCAGGGGGGCCGGGGAGCTGTTTTTT	CASSFSARGAGELFF
TRBV9	TRBJ2-1	-	TRBD2	TGTGCCAGCAGCGTAGTGTCTAGCGGGGAAGACAATGAGCAGTTCTTC	CASSVVSSGEDNEQFF
TRBV5-6	TRBJ2-7	-	-	TGTGCCAGCAGCTTGTATGAGGGCCTACACGAGCAGTACTTC	CASSLYEGLHEQYF
TRBV7-6	TRBJ1-3	-	-	TGTGCCAGCAGCCAAGGGGTGAACACCATATATTTT	CASSQGVNTIYF
TRBV5-1	TRBJ2-7	-	TRBD1	TGCGCCAGCAGCTTGGGGACAGGGGGTGGCGAGCAGTACTTC	CASSLGTGGGEQYF
TRBV2	TRBJ2-5	once	-	TGTGCCAGCAGTGAAGTTCGGGTCCAAGAGACCCAGTACTTC	CASSEVRVQETQYF
TRBV28	TRBJ1-2	-	-	TGTGCCAGCAACCCCTTCGGCTATGGCTACACCTTC	CASNPFGYGYTF
TRBV18	TRBJ2-5	-	TRBD1	TGTGCCAGTTCCTTCCCCCGGACAGGGATACAAGAGACCCAGTACTTC	CASSFPRTGIQETQYF
TRBV11-3	TRBJ2-7	-	-	TGTGCCAGCAGCTTAGGGGGAGACTCCTACGAGCAGTACTTC	CASSLGGDSYEQYF
TRBV7-2	TRBJ1-4	few	TRBD1	TGTGCCAGCAGTTCAGGGGGAACTAATGAAAAACTGTTTTTT	CASSSGGTNEKLFF
TRBV14	TRBJ2-1	-	-	TGTGCCAGCAGCCAGTGGTGGCAGGGGTACAATGAGCAGTTCTTC	CASSQWWQGYNEQFF
TRBV29-1	TRBJ2-5	-	-	TGCAGCGTTCATTCAGGTGGAGAGACCCAGTACTTC	CSVHSGGETQYF
TRBV4-2	TRBJ2-1	-	TRBD1	TGTGCCAGCAGCCAAGTGCCACAGGGGGCAAATGAGCAGTTCTTC	CASSQVPQGANEQFF
TRBV27	TRBJ1-6	-	-	TGTGCCAGCAGGGCGGGGTTGAATTCACCCCTCCACTTT	CASRAGLNSPLHF
TRBV28	TRBJ2-1	few	TRBD2	TGTGCCAGCAGTTTACGGGGAGGGCTGGAGTTCTTC	CASSLRGGLEFF
TRBV5-1	TRBJ2-7	-	-	TGCGCCAGCAGCGCCGGACAGGCGGCGGGGGAGCAGTACTTC	CASSAGQAAGEQYF
TRBV11-3	TRBJ2-1	-	-	TGTGCCAGCAGCCTCTACGAGCCCTACAATGAGCAGTTCTTC	CASSLYEPYNEQFF
TRBV7-9	TRBJ1-2	-	TRBD1	TGTGCCAGCAGCTTAGAAGGGACAGGGGTCGATGGCTACACCTTC	CASSLEGTGVDGYTF
TRBV30	TRBJ2-7	-	TRBD1	TGTGCCTGGGGGACAGGGAGTTTTTACGAGCAGTACTTC	CAWGTGSFYEQYF